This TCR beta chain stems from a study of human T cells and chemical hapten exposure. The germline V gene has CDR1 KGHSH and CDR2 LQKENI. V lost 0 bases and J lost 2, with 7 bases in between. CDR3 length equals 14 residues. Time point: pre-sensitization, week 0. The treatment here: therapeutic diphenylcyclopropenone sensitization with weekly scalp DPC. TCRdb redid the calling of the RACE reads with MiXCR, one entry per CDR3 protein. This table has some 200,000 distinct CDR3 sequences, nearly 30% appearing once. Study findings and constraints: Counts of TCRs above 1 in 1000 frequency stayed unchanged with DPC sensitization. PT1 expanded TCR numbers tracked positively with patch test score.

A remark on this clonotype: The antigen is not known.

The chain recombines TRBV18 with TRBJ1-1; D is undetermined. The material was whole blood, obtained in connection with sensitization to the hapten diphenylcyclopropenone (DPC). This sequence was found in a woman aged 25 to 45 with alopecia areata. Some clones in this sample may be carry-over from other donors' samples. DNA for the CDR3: TGTGCCAGCTCACCACCGGGCGTCAACACTGAAGCTTTCTTT. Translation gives CASSPPGVNTEAFF.